The clone carrying this T cell receptor (beta chain) has ten or more counts. Template switching added a universal primer binding site, and final cDNA carried unique molecular identifiers. TCRdb fed the 5' RACE reads into MiXCR, producing one record per CDR3 protein. The sample carries 500,000 to 650,000 distinct CDR3 sequences, around 7.5% recorded once. V lost 3 bases, J lost 0 bases, and 13 bases lay in between. The CDR3 consists of 16 residues. Germline V gives CDR1 SGHTA, CDR2 FQGNSA. This record comes from a study of identical twins. This sample was also put to use in a study of yellow fever vaccine responses in identical twins.

The sequence derives from a woman in her late teens or twenties in good health. Material: PBMCs. The chain couples TRBV7-2 to TRBJ2-3, with a weak D call TRBD2 (5 bases). CDR3 amino acids: CASSFFRRASTDTQYF. CDR3 nucleotide sequence: TGTGCCAGCAGCTTTTTTCGGCGGGCCAGCACAGATACGCAGTATTTT.